Described below is a single T cell receptor (beta chain) sequence and its context. V was pared by 5 bases and J by 1 base, with 7 bases between. The length of the CDR3 is 13 residues. Germline V lookup: CDR1 SNHLY, CDR2 FYNNEI. These data come from a study of blood T cell repertoires in COVID-19. Clones were read by immunoSEQ multiplex PCR, and TCRdb kept only the in-frame ones, dropping some. Of 240,000 or so clones in the sample, about 79% were seen once. The clonotype comes from a woman aged 80 or older with acute or convalescent COVID-19. The gene calls are TRBV2 and TRBJ2-3; the D gene is possibly TRBD2 (5 bases). What was sequenced was peripheral blood. The CDR3 DNA follows: TGTGCCAGCAGTTCCGGGGGCACAGATACGCAGTATTTT. This translates into CASSSGGTDTQYF. Drawing the rest from reference TRBV2 and TRBJ2-3, the complete variable domain is EPEVTQTPSHQVTQMGQEVILRCVPISNHLYFYWYRQILGQKVEFLVSFYNNEISEKSEIFDDQFSVERPDGSNFTLKIRSTKLEDSAMYFCASSSGGTDTQYFGPGTRLTVL.